Below, 10 T cell receptor beta chains from the same sample are listed, as sequenced in a study of beta chain features in type 1 diabetes. As every portion of the isolated RNA was reverse transcribed, the sequencing read expressed TCRB transcripts. The table came from immunoSEQ multiplex PCR; TCRdb's copy has only in-frame clones and leaves some out. The sample contains some 250,000 clones, about 14% of which appear only once. No cognate antigen is known for these TCRs. Overall study findings and caveats: Shorter TCRB CDR3s, moderately but significantly so, marked every one of the four CD4+ subsets in Type 1 diabetes patients.

Sequenced material: naive CD4+ T cells from blood. These receptors all come from a young man with type 1 diabetes.

This sequence joins TRBV7-2 and TRBJ1-2; D unclear. V was trimmed by 5 bases and J by 4 bases, leaving 14 bases between them. Germline-derived CDR1 and CDR2 are SGHTA and FQGNSA. The CDR3 sequence is 14 residues long. CDR3 in amino acids: CASSPSPDTYGYTF. The CDR3 DNA reads as TGTGCCAGCAGCCCTAGTCCAGATACCTATGGCTACACCTTC.

The V call is TRBV30, the J call TRBJ2-5; 10 positions match TRBD2. V lost 5 bases, J lost 5 bases, and 2 bases stayed unmatched. Germline-derived CDR1 and CDR2 are GTSNPN and SVGIG (reference sequence). This CDR3 comprises 12 residues. CDR3 nucleotides: TGTGCCTGGCAGCGGGAGGGGGAGACCCAGTACTTC. Translated, it gives CAWQREGETQYF. Drawing the rest from reference TRBV30 and TRBJ2-5, the complete variable domain is SQTIHQWPATLVQPVGSPLSLECTVEGTSNPNLYWYRQAAGRGLQLLFYSVGIGQISSEVPQNLSASRPQDRQFILSSKKLLLSDSGFYLCAWQREGETQYFGPGTRLLVL.

The V call is TRBV10-1, the J call TRBJ2-7; TRBD2 aligns across 13 bases. Trimming at V came to 6 bases and at J to 5 bases, leaving 7 bases not matched to a gene. Germline-derived CDR1 and CDR2 are WNHNN and SYGVQD (reference sequence). This CDR3 contains 15 residues. In DNA form, the CDR3 reads TGCGCCAGCAGCCCGGGGGGACTAGCGGGAAACGAGCAGTACTTC. This sequence encodes CASSPGGLAGNEQYF.

The chain couples TRBV18 to TRBJ2-1, with TRBD1 as a possible D gene (7 bases). The CDR3 is 14 residues long. The germline CDR1 and CDR2 sequences are KGHSH and LQKENI. With 1 base removed from V and 7 bases from J, the gap between germline ends came to 11 bases. CDR3 in DNA: TGTGCCAGCTCACCACAGGCAGGGGGGAATGAGCAGTTCTTC. Protein: CASSPQAGGNEQFF. Supplemented by reference TRBV18 and TRBJ2-1, the full variable domain reads NAGVMQNPRHLVRRRGQEARLRCSPMKGHSHVYWYRQLPEEGLKFMVYLQKENIIDESGMPKERFSAEFPKEGPSILRIQQVVRGDSAAYFCASSPQAGGNEQFFGPGTRLTVL.

J is TRBJ2-1 and V is TRBV15, with 11 bases matching TRBD2. In germline, CDR1 is LNHNV, CDR2 YYDKDF (reference sequence). J was trimmed by 7 bases and V by 1 base; bases with no gene match: 9. This CDR3 comprises 17 residues. The CDR3 region is CATSRAVSGGARNEQFF. CDR3 DNA sequence: TGTGCCACCAGCAGAGCTGTTAGCGGGGGGGCCAGGAATGAGCAGTTCTTC.

This clone has a handful of counts. The chain uses TRBV5-1 and TRBJ1-1, with D perhaps TRBD1 (6 bases). The CDR3 consists of 14 residues. In germline, CDR1 is SGHRS, CDR2 YFSETQ. Trimming left V 2 bases short and J 2 bases short, with 10 bases between. CDR3 amino acids: CASSFGQTNTEAFF. The DNA for the CDR3 is TGCGCCAGCAGCTTCGGACAGACCAACACTGAAGCTTTCTTT.

V is TRBV7-2 and J is TRBJ2-1; 8 nucleotides line up with TRBD1. Germline V gives CDR1 SGHTA, CDR2 FQGNSA. The V and J ends lost 5 bases and 8 bases, in that order; junction bases with no gene match: 5. This CDR3 spans 13 amino acids. The DNA of the CDR3 is TGTGCCAGCAGCCGCGGACAGGGAGATGAGCAGTTCTTC. This gives the protein CASSRGQGDEQFF.

This clone has more than one count but fewer than ten. The chain's CDR3 is CASSEVAGGADTQYF. In nucleotides, the CDR3 is TGTGCCAGCAGTGAAGTAGCGGGAGGGGCAGATACGCAGTATTTT. The genes are TRBV2 and TRBJ2-3; 11 bases match TRBD2. Germline assignment: CDR1 SNHLY and CDR2 FYNNEI. Unmatched junction bases numbered 1, after V lost 1 base and J lost 4 bases. There are 15 residues in the CDR3.

This clone has a handful of counts. The chain joins TRBV2 to TRBJ2-2, with 7 positions matching TRBD2. The CDR3 spans 14 residues. V lost 3 bases and J lost 6; bases outside the gene matches: 4. The germline gives CDR1 SNHLY, CDR2 FYNNEI. CDR3 bases: TGTGCCAGCAGTGATCAACTAGCGTCCGGGGAGCTGTTTTTT. Encoded protein: CASSDQLASGELFF.

This clone was seen a few times. The chain employs TRBV5-5 and TRBJ2-1, with 7 nucleotides matching TRBD2. The CDR3 spans 15 residues. The V gene's germline CDR1 is SGHKS and CDR2 YYEKEE (reference sequence). With V trimmed by 2 bases and J by 0 bases, 2 bases remained unmatched. The CDR3: CASSLGGSSYNEQFF. In DNA, the CDR3 is TGTGCCAGCAGCTTAGGCGGGAGCTCCTACAATGAGCAGTTCTTC.